The clone carrying this T cell receptor beta chain was counted a few times. The data are from a study of cytomegalovirus exposure and HLA in healthy donors. The wider study: Samples from HLA-typed donors yielded approximately 88 million unique TCRs in an early data release. In terms of ancestry, the Caucasian-associated cluster contained 75% to 90% of the roughly 360 genotyped donors.

Losses at the gene ends were 4 bases for V and 13 bases for J; bases not matched to a gene: 11. CDR1 GTSNPN and CDR2 SVGIG come from the germline V gene (reference sequence). The CDR3 sequence is 12 residues long. Primers included in the PCR were 60 Vbeta and 13 Jbeta primers. This table comes from immunoSEQ multiplex PCR, and its TCRdb copy is limited to in-frame clones, with some not included. The sample carries around 59,000 clones, over 70% recorded once. The rearrangement uses TRBV30 and TRBJ1-1; 8 bases agree with TRBD1. Sequences were obtained from PBMCs. This sequence was found in a woman aged 40 to 50 in good health and CMV-seronegative. CDR3 nucleotide sequence: TGTGCCTGGATTAAAACAGGGGGTTTTGTTTTCTTT. Translated: CAWIKTGGFVFF.